Described below is a single T cell receptor beta chain sequence and its context. This clonotype appeared a few times. Its antigen is currently not known. Nothing much larger sits one base from this clone, and base qualities are not available. This sample stems from a study of response to subunit inactivated influenza vaccine (dated 2018 in TCRdb). Broadly, across the study: To follow how T cells responded to a trivalent subunit inactivated influenza vaccine, the researchers relied on deep quantitative profiling of the T cell receptor repertoire.

From cysteine to phenylalanine, the CDR3 is 15 amino acids long. CDR3 DNA is the only sequence kept; it has 45 bases, read in frame from the first base. The V end loses 0 bases and the J end loses 2 bases, and a stretch of 11 bases separates them. CDR1 and CDR2 are read off the germline V gene (reference sequence) as SGHKS and YYEKEE. The library was built by means of RT-PCR. Data came from an Illumina HiSeq 2500. In TCRdb, the public reads were trimmed at Q25 with fastp and aligned with MiXCR, with productive beta chains retained. Under each unique CDR3 protein, matching rows form one entry showing the most common genes and DNA. This sample comprises some 520,000 distinct CDR3 sequences, approximately 17% of them detected only once. Less than 4% of the sample comes from the top ten. Broad study findings and their caveats: According to the authors, only a limited number of new T cells may be recruited by each seasonal influenza vaccination.

Here the sequenced sample was CD4+ T cells sorted from PBMCs, taken roughly 24 months after vaccination. The TCR was taken from a man aged 50-75 years who received an inactivated influenza vaccine. Donor details come from another sample of the same person, matched by shared clones. The sequence joins TRBV5-5 to TRBJ2-5; the best D guess is TRBD2, with 5 bases matching. Here is the DNA: TGTGCCAGCAGCTTGGGGCGTTGGACTCAAGAGACCCAGTACTTC. The encoded protein is CASSLGRWTQETQYF.